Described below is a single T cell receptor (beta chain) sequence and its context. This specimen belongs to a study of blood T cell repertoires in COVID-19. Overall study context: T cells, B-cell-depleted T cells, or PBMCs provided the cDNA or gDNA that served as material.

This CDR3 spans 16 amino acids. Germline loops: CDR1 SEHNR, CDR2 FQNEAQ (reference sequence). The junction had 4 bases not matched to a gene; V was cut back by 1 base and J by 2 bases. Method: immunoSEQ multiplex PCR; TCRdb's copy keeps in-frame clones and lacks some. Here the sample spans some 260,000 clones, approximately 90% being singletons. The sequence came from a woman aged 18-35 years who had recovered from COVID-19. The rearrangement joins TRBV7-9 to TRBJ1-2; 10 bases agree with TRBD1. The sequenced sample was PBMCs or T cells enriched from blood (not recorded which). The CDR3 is CASSLEGQGTNYGYTF. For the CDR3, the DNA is TGTGCCAGCAGCTTAGAGGGACAGGGGACGAACTATGGCTACACCTTC.